This entry lists 21 T cell receptor beta chains sequenced from one sample in a study of blood T cells in healthy people across ages. Primers used in a second PCR of roughly 7 to 11 cycles were a sample-barcoded 5' primer and a J-beta primer mix. TCRdb re-called the 5' RACE reads with MiXCR, one entry per CDR3 protein. The sample has 1.5 million to 2 million distinct CDR3 sequences; roughly 49% are singletons. Sequencing was carried out using blood. The receptors were gathered from a woman aged 40 to 50 in good health.

This rearrangement joins TRBV7-2 to TRBJ1-5; 7 bases fit TRBD1. Trimming removed 5 bases from V and 0 bases from J; junction bases left unmatched: 4. The CDR3 has 15 amino acids. Germline V gene lookup returns CDR1 SGHTA and CDR2 FQGNSA. CDR3 DNA sequence: TGTGCCAGCAGCAATCCAGGGGGTAGCAATCAGCCCCAGCATTTT. Translating gives CASSNPGGSNQPQHF.

This clonotype was seen more than once but under ten times. The V gene is TRBV6-2 or TRBV6-3, the J gene TRBJ1-5; D is ambiguous. Looked up from germline, CDR1 is MNHEY and CDR2 is SVGEGT. This CDR3 has 13 amino acids. Deletions cut 5 bases from V and 7 bases from J, with 12 bases between. CDR3 sequence reads: CASSTGGVQPQHF. The CDR3 DNA follows: TGTGCCAGCAGTACGGGCGGGGTGCAGCCCCAGCATTTT.

This clonotype was recorded a few times. The chain employs TRBV6-1 and TRBJ2-3; 12 positions agree with TRBD2. The V and J ends lost 6 bases and 5 bases, in that order; junction bases with no gene match: 15. CDR1 is MNHNS and CDR2 is SASEGT in the germline V gene. The CDR3 length is 18 residues. This chain's CDR3 is CASSSLAGGPFHGDTQYF. DNA for the CDR3: TGTGCCAGCAGCTCCCTAGCGGGGGGGCCGTTTCATGGAGATACGCAGTATTTT.

The J gene is TRBJ2-5, the V gene TRBV5-6, with 8 bases identical to TRBD2. The CDR3 is 15 amino acids. J was trimmed by 7 bases and V by 4 bases; bases with no gene match: 12. CDR1 and CDR2 (germline): SGHDT, YYEEEE. CDR3 DNA: TGTGCCAGCAGCGAAGAGACTAGCGAGCACGGGACCCAGTACTTC. Protein: CASSEETSEHGTQYF.

V usage is TRBV12-3 or TRBV12-4 and J usage is TRBJ2-6; D is ambiguous. V was clipped by 7 bases and J by 0 bases, with 10 bases between them. The CDR3 consists of 15 residues. The CDR3 DNA reads TGTGCCAGCACCGACATTATCTCTGGGGCCAACGTCCTGACTTTC. Protein sequence: CASTDIISGANVLTF.

This clonotype has more than one count but fewer than ten. V usage is TRBV7-3 and J usage is TRBJ2-1; D perhaps matches TRBD1 (7 bases). Per the germline V gene, CDR1 is SGHTA and CDR2 is FQGTGA. The CDR3 loop spans 15 amino acids. V lost 4 bases and J 9 bases, leaving 19 bases between the germline ends. The CDR3 nucleotides are TGTGCCAGCAGCTCCACTAGGGCAGGGGGAGGTGAGCAGTTCTTC. As protein: CASSSTRAGGGEQFF.

This clonotype was seen a few times. The gene calls are TRBV7-2 and TRBJ2-1, with TRBD1 matching over 8 bases. This CDR3 region has 14 residues. With 7 bases clipped from V and 8 bases from J, the junction kept 10 bases outside the gene matches. The germline V gene encodes CDR1 SGHTA and CDR2 FQGNSA. This chain's CDR3 is CASTTRQGRHEQFF. The CDR3 DNA follows: TGTGCCAGCACCACCCGACAGGGGCGCCATGAGCAGTTCTTC.

About this clonotype itself: One junction end does not reproduce the germline sequence, and a read error may be involved. This sequence joins TRBV13 and TRBJ2-5, with 8 bases fitting TRBD2. This CDR3 has 18 residues. Germline V gene data show CDR1 as PRHDT and CDR2 as FYEKMQ (reference sequence). CDR3 residues: CACSQRGGFTNQQETQYF. In DNA, the CDR3 is TGTGCCTGCAGCCAGCGCGGGGGGTTCACCAACCAGCAAGAGACCCAGTACTTC.

The chain is built from TRBV7-2 and TRBJ2-7, with TRBD2 matching over 8 bases. Germline trimming cut 0 bases from V and 4 bases from J; bases unmatched to any gene: 8. This CDR3 is built from 16 residues. CDR1 and CDR2 (germline): SGHTA, FQGNSA. CDR3 amino acids: CASSLAPGGARYEQYF. The CDR3 DNA follows: TGTGCCAGCAGCTTAGCGCCCGGGGGGGCGCGTTACGAGCAGTACTTC. The entire variable domain, with the rest obtained from reference TRBV7-2 and TRBJ2-7, is as follows: GAGVSQSPSNKVTEKGKDVELRCDPISGHTALYWYRQSLGQGLEFLIYFQGNSAPDKSGLPSDRFSAERTGGSVSTLTIQRTQQEDSAVYLCASSLAPGGARYEQYFGPGTRLTVT.

The V and J genes are TRBV6-6 and TRBJ2-3; TRBD1 is a possible D gene (6 bases). V shed 11 bases and J shed 4 bases, with 13 bases lying between them. This CDR3 contains 12 residues. The germline V gene encodes CDR1 MNHNY and CDR2 SVGAGI (reference sequence). CDR3 loop: CAGGVEADTQYF. Written as DNA, the CDR3 is TGTGCCGGGGGCGTAGAGGCAGATACGCAGTATTTT.

This clonotype was recorded once. The V gene is TRBV6-2 or TRBV6-3, the J gene TRBJ2-5; D unresolved. Between the trimmed V and J ends, which lost 4 bases and 11 bases, there was a span of 14 bases. CDR3 size: 12 residues. Germline CDR1 is MNHEY and CDR2 is SVGEGT. The CDR3 sequence is CASSSNLNEQYF. CDR3 nucleotides: TGTGCCAGCAGTTCGAACCTCAATGAGCAGTACTTC.

This clonotype occurred a few times. The V call is TRBV12-3 or TRBV12-4, the J call TRBJ2-5, with D hard to call. Between the trimmed V and J ends, which lost 3 bases and 2 bases, there was a span of 13 bases. The CDR3 consists of 15 residues. The CDR3 spells CASSLYSSLQETQYF. The CDR3 DNA reads as TGTGCCAGCAGTTTGTATAGTTCCTTGCAAGAGACCCAGTACTTC.

The CDR3 DNA reads TGTGCCAGCAGCCTCTTTGGGGAAGGGGGTAACACTGAAGCTTTCTTT. It translates to CASSLFGEGGNTEAFF. V usage is TRBV5-6 and J usage is TRBJ1-1, with TRBD1 as a possible D gene (6 bases). Trimming stripped 4 bases from V and 2 bases from J, with 18 bases between. The V gene's germline CDR1 is SGHDT and CDR2 YYEEEE. The CDR3 has 16 amino acids. The complete variable domain, with remaining parts taken from reference TRBV5-6 and TRBJ1-1, reads DAGVTQSPTHLIKTRGQQVTLRCSPKSGHDTVSWYQQALGQGPQFIFQYYEEEERQRGNFPDRFSGHQFPNYSSELNVNALLLGDSALYLCASSLFGEGGNTEAFFGQGTRLTVV.

In the case of this clonotype: The junction does not match germline at one end; this may be a read error. This chain joins TRBV5-6 and TRBJ1-1; 8 positions agree with TRBD1. CDR1 and CDR2 from the germline V gene are SGHDT and YYEEEE. The CDR3 spans 14 residues. The chain's CDR3 is CASSQQGENSEAFF. The CDR3 DNA reads as TGTGCCAGCAGCCAACAGGGGGAGAACTCTGAAGCTTTCTTT.

With respect to this clonotype: At one end, the junction sequence differs from germline, possibly due to a read error. This chain links TRBV7-2 with TRBJ2-1, with D perhaps matching TRBD1 (5 bases). Germline values: CDR1 SGHTA, CDR2 FQGNSA. The CDR3 totals 13 residues. The CDR3 loop is CASSVRGKDEQFF. The CDR3 DNA reads as TGCGCCAGCAGCGTTAGGGGAAAGGATGAGCAGTTCTTC.

In its sample, this clonotype was seen a few times. The chain couples TRBV7-2 to TRBJ2-7; the D is unclear. The germline V gene encodes CDR1 SGHTA and CDR2 FQGNSA. This CDR3 is 13 amino acids long. Trimming took 7 bases from V and 4 from J, leaving 14 bases between them. CDR3 coding DNA: TGTGCCAGCATTCTGCGACCCGGTTACGAGCAGTACTTC. This codes for CASILRPGYEQYF. The full variable domain, rest sourced from reference TRBV7-2 and TRBJ2-7, is GAGVSQSPSNKVTEKGKDVELRCDPISGHTALYWYRQSLGQGLEFLIYFQGNSAPDKSGLPSDRFSAERTGGSVSTLTIQRTQQEDSAVYLCASILRPGYEQYFGPGTRLTVT.

This chain connects TRBV29-1 to TRBJ2-1; 10 bases agree with TRBD2. The V gene's germline CDR1 is SQVTM and CDR2 ANQGSEA. The CDR3 has 15 residues. Losses at the gene ends were 3 bases for V and 10 bases for J; bases not matched to a gene: 12. The CDR3 sequence: CSVDRRAGGPGEQFF. The CDR3, as DNA: TGCAGCGTTGATAGGAGAGCGGGGGGGCCCGGGGAGCAGTTCTTC.

The J gene is TRBJ2-1, the V gene TRBV20-1; D remains unclear. This CDR3 has 15 residues. V was trimmed by 2 bases and J by 4 bases, leaving 15 bases between them. The V gene's germline CDR1 is DFQATT and CDR2 SNEGSKA (reference sequence). CDR3 DNA: TGCAGTGCTAGAACGGCTCGGAAGGGATACAATGAGCAGTTCTTC. Translation gives CSARTARKGYNEQFF.

The chain carries TRBV20-1 and TRBJ2-5; D is perhaps TRBD2 (5 bases). The better agreement between TRBJ2-7 and the DNA end casts doubt on the J call. Germline-derived CDR1 and CDR2 are DFQATT and SNEGSKA (reference sequence). The CDR3 contains 13 residues. The CDR3 reads CSAPDWINYEQYF. Here the CDR3 DNA reads TGCAGTGCCCCGGACTGGATCAACTACGAGCAGTACTTC.

The rearrangement links TRBV6-2 or TRBV6-3 to TRBJ1-5; D perhaps matches TRBD1 (5 bases). From germline, CDR1 is MNHEY and CDR2 SVGEGT. This CDR3 spans 15 amino acids. Trimming shortened V by 2 bases and J by 3 bases, and 11 bases separated the two germline ends. The CDR3 DNA sequence: TGTGCCAGCAGTTACCAGGGCCCCACCAATCAGCCCCAGCATTTT. It is translated as CASSYQGPTNQPQHF.

This clonotype has a handful of counts. V and J are TRBV5-1 and TRBJ2-1; D gene ambiguous. Trimming shortened V by 4 bases and J by 12 bases, and 14 bases separated the two germline ends. This CDR3 is built from 12 residues. Looked up from germline, CDR1 is SGHRS and CDR2 is YFSETQ. The CDR3 DNA reads TGCGCCAGCAGCGAGTTCCCCGCGGCGCAGTTCTTC. Protein product: CASSEFPAAQFF. The variable domain in full, with the rest retrieved from reference TRBV5-1 and TRBJ2-1, is KAGVTQTPRYLIKTRGQQVTLSCSPISGHRSVSWYQQTPGQGLQFLFEYFSETQRNKGNFPGRFSGRQFSNSRSEMNVSTLELGDSALYLCASSEFPAAQFFGPGTRLTVL.